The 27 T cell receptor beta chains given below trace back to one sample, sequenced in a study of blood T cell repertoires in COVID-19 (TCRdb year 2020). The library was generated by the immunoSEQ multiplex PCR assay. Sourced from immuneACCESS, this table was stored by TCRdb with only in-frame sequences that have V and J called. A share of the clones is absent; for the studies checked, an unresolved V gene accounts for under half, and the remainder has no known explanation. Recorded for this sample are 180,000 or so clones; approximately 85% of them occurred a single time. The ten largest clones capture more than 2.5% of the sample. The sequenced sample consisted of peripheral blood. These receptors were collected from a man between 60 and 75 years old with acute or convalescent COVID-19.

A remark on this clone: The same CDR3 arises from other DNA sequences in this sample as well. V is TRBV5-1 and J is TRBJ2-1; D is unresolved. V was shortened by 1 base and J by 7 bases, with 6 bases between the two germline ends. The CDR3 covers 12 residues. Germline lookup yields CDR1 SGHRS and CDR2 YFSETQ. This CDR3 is CASSLNRNEQFF. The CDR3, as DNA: TGCGCCAGCAGCTTGAACCGGAATGAGCAGTTCTTC.

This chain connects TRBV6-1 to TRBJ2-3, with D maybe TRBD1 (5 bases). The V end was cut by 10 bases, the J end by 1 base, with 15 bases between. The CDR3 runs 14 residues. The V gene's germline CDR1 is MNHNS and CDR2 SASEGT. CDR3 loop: CATGPGFGTDTQYF. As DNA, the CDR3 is TGTGCCACGGGCCCAGGGTTCGGCACAGATACGCAGTATTTT.

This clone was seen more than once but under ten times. The CDR3 DNA sequence: TGTGCCAGCAGCCAAGGGCTGGGCACGGGGGAGCTGTTTTTT. It translates to CASSQGLGTGELFF. The chain is built from TRBV3-1 (or the pseudogene TRBV3-2) and TRBJ2-2; D unresolved. This CDR3 contains 14 residues. Trimming cost V 1 base and J 8 bases, with 11 bases left between them. Germline-derived CDR1 and CDR2 are LGHDT and YNNKEL (reference sequence).

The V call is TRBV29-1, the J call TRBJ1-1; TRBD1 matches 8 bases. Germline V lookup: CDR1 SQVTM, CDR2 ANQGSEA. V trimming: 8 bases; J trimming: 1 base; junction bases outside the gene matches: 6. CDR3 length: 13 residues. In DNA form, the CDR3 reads TGCAGCACCCGACAGGGGAAGAACACTGAAGCTTTCTTT. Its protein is CSTRQGKNTEAFF. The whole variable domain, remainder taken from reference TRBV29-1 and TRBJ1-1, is SAVISQKPSRDICQRGTSLTIQCQVDSQVTMMFWYRQQPGQSLTLIATANQGSEATYESGFVIDKFPISRPNLTFSTLTVSNMSPEDSSIYLCSTRQGKNTEAFFGQGTRLTVV.

CDR3 bases: TGTGCCAGCAGTTTAAGCAGGGGCTCCTATAATTCACCCCTCCACTTT. Protein: CASSLSRGSYNSPLHF. The V and J genes are TRBV28 and TRBJ1-6, with D perhaps TRBD1 (6 bases). Trimming stripped 2 bases from V and 0 bases from J, with 8 bases between. Looked up from germline, CDR1 is MDHEN and CDR2 is SYDVKM. CDR3 size: 16 residues. Drawing the rest from reference TRBV28 and TRBJ1-6, the complete variable domain is DVKVTQSSRYLVKRTGEKVFLECVQDMDHENMFWYRQDPGLGLRLIYFSYDVKMKEKGDIPEGYSVSREKKERFSLILESASTNQTSMYLCASSLSRGSYNSPLHFGNGTRLTVT.

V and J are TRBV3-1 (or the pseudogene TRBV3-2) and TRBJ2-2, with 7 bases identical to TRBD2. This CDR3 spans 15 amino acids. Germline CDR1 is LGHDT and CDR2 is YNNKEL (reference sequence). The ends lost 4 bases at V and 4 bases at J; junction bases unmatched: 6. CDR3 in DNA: TGTGCCAGCAGCCCCAGCGGGGTCAGCACCGGGGAGCTGTTTTTT. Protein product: CASSPSGVSTGELFF.

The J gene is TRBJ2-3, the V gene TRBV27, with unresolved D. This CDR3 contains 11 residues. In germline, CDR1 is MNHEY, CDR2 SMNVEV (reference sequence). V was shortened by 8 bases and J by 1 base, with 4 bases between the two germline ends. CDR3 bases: TGTGCCAGCCAGGGCACAGATACGCAGTATTTT. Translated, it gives CASQGTDTQYF.

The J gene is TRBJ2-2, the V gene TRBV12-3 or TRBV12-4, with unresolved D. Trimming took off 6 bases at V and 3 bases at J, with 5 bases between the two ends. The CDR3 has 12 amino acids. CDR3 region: CASSLHTGELFF. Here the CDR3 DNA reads TGTGCCAGCAGCCTCCACACCGGGGAGCTGTTTTTT.

The CDR3 loop reads CASGWGTGNSYNSPLHF. CDR3 DNA sequence: TGTGCTAGTGGTTGGGGGACAGGGAATTCCTATAATTCACCCCTCCACTTT. The chain has TRBV12-5 and TRBJ1-6; 9 nucleotides line up with TRBD1. With 4 bases clipped from V and 1 base from J, the junction kept 5 bases outside the gene matches. Germline V gene sequence: CDR1 LGHNT, CDR2 FRNRAP. This CDR3 contains 17 residues.

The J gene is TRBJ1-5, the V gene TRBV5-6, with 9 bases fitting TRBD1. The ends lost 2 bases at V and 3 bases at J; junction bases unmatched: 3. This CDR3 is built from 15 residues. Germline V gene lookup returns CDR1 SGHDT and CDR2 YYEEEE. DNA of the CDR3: TGTGCCAGCAGCTTACTACAGGGGGCCAATCAGCCCCAGCATTTT. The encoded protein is CASSLLQGANQPQHF.

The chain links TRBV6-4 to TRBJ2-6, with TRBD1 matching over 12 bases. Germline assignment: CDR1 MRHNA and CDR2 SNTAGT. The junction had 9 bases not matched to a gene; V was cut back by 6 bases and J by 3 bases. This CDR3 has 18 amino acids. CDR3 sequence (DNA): TGTGCCAGCAGAATGAGGGGACAGGGGGCTTTTGGGGCCAACGTCCTGACTTTC. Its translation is CASRMRGQGAFGANVLTF.

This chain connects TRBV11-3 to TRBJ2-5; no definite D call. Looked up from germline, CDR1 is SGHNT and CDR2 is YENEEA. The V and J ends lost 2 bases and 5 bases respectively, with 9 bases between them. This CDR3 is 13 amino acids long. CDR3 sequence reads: CASSLMAWETQYF. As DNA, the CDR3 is TGTGCCAGCAGCTTAATGGCCTGGGAGACCCAGTACTTC.

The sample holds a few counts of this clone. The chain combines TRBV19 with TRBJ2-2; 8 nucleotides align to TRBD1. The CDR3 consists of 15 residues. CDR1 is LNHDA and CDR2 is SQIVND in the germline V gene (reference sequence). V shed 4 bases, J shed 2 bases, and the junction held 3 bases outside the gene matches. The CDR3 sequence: CASSTGQVNTGELFF. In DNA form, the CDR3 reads TGTGCCAGTAGTACGGGACAGGTCAACACCGGGGAGCTGTTTTTT. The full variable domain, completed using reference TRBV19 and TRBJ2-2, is DGGITQSPKYLFRKEGQNVTLSCEQNLNHDAMYWYRQDPGQGLRLIYYSQIVNDFQKGDIAEGYSVSREKKESFPLTVTSAQKNPTAFYLCASSTGQVNTGELFFGEGSRLTVL.

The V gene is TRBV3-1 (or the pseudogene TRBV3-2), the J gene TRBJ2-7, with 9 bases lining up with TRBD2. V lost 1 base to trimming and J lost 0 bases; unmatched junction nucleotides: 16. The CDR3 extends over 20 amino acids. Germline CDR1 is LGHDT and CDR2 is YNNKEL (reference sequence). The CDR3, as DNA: TGTGCCAGCAGCCAAGCGATCCCCCGCGGGAGGGCCCACAGCTCCTACGAGCAGTACTTC. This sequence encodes CASSQAIPRGRAHSSYEQYF.

The CDR3, as DNA: TGCAGTGCTAGTCGGGTACCCAGTTCACCCCTCCACTTT. Translating gives CSASRVPSSPLHF. This chain connects TRBV20-1 to TRBJ1-6, with unresolved D. The V gene lost 3 bases and the J gene lost 9 bases, with 12 bases spanning the gap. Germline V gives CDR1 DFQATT, CDR2 SNEGSKA (reference sequence). CDR3 size: 13 residues.

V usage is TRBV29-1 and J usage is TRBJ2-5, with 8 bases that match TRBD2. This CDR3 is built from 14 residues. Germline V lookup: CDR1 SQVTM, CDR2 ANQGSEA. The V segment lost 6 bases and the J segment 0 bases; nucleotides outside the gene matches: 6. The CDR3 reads CSVRTSRYQETQYF. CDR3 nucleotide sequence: TGCAGCGTGAGGACTAGCAGGTACCAAGAGACCCAGTACTTC.

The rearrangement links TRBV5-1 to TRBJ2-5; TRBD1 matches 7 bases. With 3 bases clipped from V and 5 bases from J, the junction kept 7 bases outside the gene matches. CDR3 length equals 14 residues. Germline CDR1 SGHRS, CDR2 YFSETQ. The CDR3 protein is CASSSGQSGETQYF. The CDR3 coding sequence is TGCGCCAGCAGCTCGGGACAGTCGGGGGAGACCCAGTACTTC.

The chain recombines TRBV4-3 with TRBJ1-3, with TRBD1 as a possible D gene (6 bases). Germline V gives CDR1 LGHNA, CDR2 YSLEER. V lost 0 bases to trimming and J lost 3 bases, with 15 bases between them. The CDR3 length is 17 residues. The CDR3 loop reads CASSQDLGDKGGNTIYF. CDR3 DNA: TGCGCCAGCAGCCAAGATCTGGGGGACAAAGGTGGAAACACCATATATTTT.

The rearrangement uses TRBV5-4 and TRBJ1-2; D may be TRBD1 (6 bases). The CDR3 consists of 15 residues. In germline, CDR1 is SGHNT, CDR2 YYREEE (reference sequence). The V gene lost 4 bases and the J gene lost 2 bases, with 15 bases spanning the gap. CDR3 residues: CASSLYTGSNYGYTF. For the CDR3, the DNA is TGTGCCAGCAGCCTTTATACAGGGTCAAACTATGGCTACACCTTC.

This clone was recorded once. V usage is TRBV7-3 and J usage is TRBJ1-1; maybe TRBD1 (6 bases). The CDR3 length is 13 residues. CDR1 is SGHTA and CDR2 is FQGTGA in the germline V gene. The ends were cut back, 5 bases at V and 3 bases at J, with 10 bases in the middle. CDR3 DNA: TGTGCCAGCAGCCCCAGACAGGACACTGAAGCTTTCTTT. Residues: CASSPRQDTEAFF. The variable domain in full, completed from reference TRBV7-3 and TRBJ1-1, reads GAGVSQTPSNKVTEKGKYVELRCDPISGHTALYWYRQSLGQGPEFLIYFQGTGAADDSGLPNDRFFAVRPEGSVSTLKIQRTERGDSAVYLCASSPRQDTEAFFGQGTRLTVV.

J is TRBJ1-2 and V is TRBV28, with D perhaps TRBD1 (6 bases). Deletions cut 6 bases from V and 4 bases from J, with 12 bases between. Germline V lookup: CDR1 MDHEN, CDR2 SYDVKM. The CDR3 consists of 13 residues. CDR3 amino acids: CASSAGATYGYTF. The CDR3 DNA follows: TGTGCCAGCAGCGCAGGGGCTACCTATGGCTACACCTTC.

CDR3 sequence: CASSLDAVPYEQYF. CDR3 DNA: TGCGCCAGCAGCTTGGACGCGGTCCCCTACGAGCAGTACTTC. The chain employs TRBV5-1 and TRBJ2-7; D is unresolved. Germline assignment: CDR1 SGHRS and CDR2 YFSETQ. The CDR3 has 14 amino acids. Trimming left V 0 bases short and J 2 bases short, with 9 bases between.

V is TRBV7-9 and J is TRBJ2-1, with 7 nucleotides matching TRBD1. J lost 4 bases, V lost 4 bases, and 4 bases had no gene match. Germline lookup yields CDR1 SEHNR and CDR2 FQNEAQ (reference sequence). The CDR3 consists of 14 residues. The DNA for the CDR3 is TGTGCCAGCAGCTCGGTGACAGGGTACAATGAGCAGTTCTTC. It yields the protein CASSSVTGYNEQFF.

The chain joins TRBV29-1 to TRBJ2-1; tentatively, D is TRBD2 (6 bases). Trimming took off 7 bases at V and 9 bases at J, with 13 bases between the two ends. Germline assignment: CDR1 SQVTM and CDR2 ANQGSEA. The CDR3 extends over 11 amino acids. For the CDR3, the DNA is TGCAGCGGTGGCCGGCGGGGTGAGCAGTTCTTC. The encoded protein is CSGGRRGEQFF.

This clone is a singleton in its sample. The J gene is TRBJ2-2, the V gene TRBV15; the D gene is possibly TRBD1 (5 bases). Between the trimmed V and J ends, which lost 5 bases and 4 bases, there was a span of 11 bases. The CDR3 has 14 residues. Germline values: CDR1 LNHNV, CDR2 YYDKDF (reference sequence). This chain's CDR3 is CATSRTPTTGELFF. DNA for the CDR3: TGTGCCACCAGCCGGACACCCACCACCGGGGAGCTGTTTTTT.

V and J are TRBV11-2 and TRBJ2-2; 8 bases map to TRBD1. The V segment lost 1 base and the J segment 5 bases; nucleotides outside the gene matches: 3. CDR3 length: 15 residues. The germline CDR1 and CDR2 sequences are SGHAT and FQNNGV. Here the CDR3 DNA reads TGTGCCAGCAGCTTAGGACAGGGGATGACCGGGGAGCTGTTTTTT. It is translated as CASSLGQGMTGELFF.

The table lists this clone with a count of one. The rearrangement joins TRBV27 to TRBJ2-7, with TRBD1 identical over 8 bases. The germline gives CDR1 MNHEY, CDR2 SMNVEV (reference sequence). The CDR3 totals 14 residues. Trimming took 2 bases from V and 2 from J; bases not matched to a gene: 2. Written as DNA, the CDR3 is TGTGCCAGCAGTTTAAGGACAGGGACCTACGAGCAGTACTTC. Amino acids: CASSLRTGTYEQYF.